A selection of T cell receptor beta chains follows, all from one sample in a study of T cell responses to AZD1222 COVID-19 vaccine. Some clones are missing from TCRdb's copy, which holds only in-frame ones; the method was immunoSEQ multiplex PCR. The repertoire consists of under 200,000 clones, with 90% occurring once and the leading ten covering roughly 1.6%. The source was peripheral blood, collected on day 0 of AZD1222 vaccination. All receptors come from an adult in good health. Each CDR3 is given with its conserved first and last residue. The order of the fields is clone size, D gene, J gene, V gene, CDR3 DNA, CDR3 protein. D genes are given only for firm matches. Clone sizes are given selectively: once, few, many, or a class where the clone is expanded.

size: .; D: .; J: TRBJ2-5; V: TRBV7-3; DNA: TGTGCCAGCAGCTTACGTGGTCTATGGGAGACCCAGTACTTC; CDR3: CASSLRGLWETQYF
size: .; D: .; J: TRBJ1-1; V: TRBV3-1/TRBV3-2; DNA: TGTGCCAGCAGCCAAGCCCAGGGAGCTTTCTTT; CDR3: CASSQAQGAFF
size: .; D: TRBD1; J: TRBJ1-6; V: TRBV6-5; DNA: TGTGCCAGCAGTTACTCGGGACAGATTAATTCACCCCTCCACTTT; CDR3: CASSYSGQINSPLHF
size: .; D: TRBD1; J: TRBJ2-2; V: TRBV5-1; DNA: TGCGCCAGCAGCTTCTCAGGGGGGAACACCGGGGAGCTGTTTTTT; CDR3: CASSFSGGNTGELFF
size: once; D: TRBD2; J: TRBJ2-1; V: TRBV27; DNA: TGTGCCAGCAGTTTCACCTTGACTAGCGGGGGGGAGCAGTTCTTC; CDR3: CASSFTLTSGGEQFF
size: once; D: TRBD1; J: TRBJ1-1; V: TRBV29-1; DNA: TGCAGCGTGGACAGGTGGAACACTGAAGCTTTCTTT; CDR3: CSVDRWNTEAFF
size: .; D: .; J: TRBJ2-7; V: TRBV28; DNA: TGTGCCAGCAGTTTTTCGGCCAAATTATACGAGCAGTACTTC; CDR3: CASSFSAKLYEQYF
size: .; D: .; J: TRBJ1-4; V: TRBV28; DNA: TGTGCCAGCGACGGGGGGCTTAATGAAAAACTGTTTTTT; CDR3: CASDGGLNEKLFF
size: .; D: TRBD1; J: TRBJ1-4; V: TRBV18; DNA: TGTGCCAGCTCACCGACAGGGGGCCGTGAAAAACTGTTTTTT; CDR3: CASSPTGGREKLFF
size: .; D: TRBD1; J: TRBJ1-3; V: TRBV6-6; DNA: TGTGCCAGCAGTCATTCCTACAGGGGCGACTCTGGAAACACCATATATTTT; CDR3: CASSHSYRGDSGNTIYF
size: .; D: TRBD1; J: TRBJ1-2; V: TRBV28; DNA: TGTGCCAGCAGTTTTGACAGGGTCCGGGTTGGCTACACCTTC; CDR3: CASSFDRVRVGYTF
size: .; D: .; J: TRBJ2-7; V: TRBV4-3; DNA: TGCGCCAGCGGCAATGTAGGCAGGGCCACCTACGAGCAGTACTTC; CDR3: CASGNVGRATYEQYF
size: .; D: .; J: TRBJ1-2; V: TRBV5-1; DNA: TGCGCCAGCAGCTTCGGAGATAGGGGCTATGGCTACACCTTC; CDR3: CASSFGDRGYGYTF
size: once; D: .; J: TRBJ1-6; V: TRBV7-2; DNA: TGTGCCAGCAGCCCTCCCCTGTTGGGTGGGAATTCACCCCTCCACTTT; CDR3: CASSPPLLGGNSPLHF
size: .; D: .; J: TRBJ2-1; V: TRBV19; DNA: TGTGCCAGTAGTATAGACGGTCCGAGCGAGCAGTTCTTC; CDR3: CASSIDGPSEQFF
size: .; D: TRBD1; J: TRBJ2-7; V: TRBV9; DNA: TGTGCCAGCAGCGGTAGTATGAGGACAGGGACCTACGAGCAGTACTTC; CDR3: CASSGSMRTGTYEQYF
size: .; D: TRBD1; J: TRBJ1-1; V: TRBV5-1; DNA: TGCGCCAGCAGCACGGGACAGGGTGGGGTCACTGAAGCTTTCTTT; CDR3: CASSTGQGGVTEAFF
size: .; D: .; J: TRBJ2-1; V: TRBV27; DNA: TGTGCCAGCAAATTCCCGCCCTACAATGAGCAGTTCTTC; CDR3: CASKFPPYNEQFF
size: once; D: .; J: TRBJ1-1; V: TRBV28; DNA: TGTGCCAGCAGTTCCCCCCGGGGGGCAATGAACACTGAAGCTTTCTTT; CDR3: CASSSPRGAMNTEAFF
size: .; D: TRBD2; J: TRBJ2-7; V: TRBV19; DNA: TGTGCCACCCATAAGCGGGGGGGCCAGGGAGAGCAGTACTTC; CDR3: CATHKRGGQGEQYF
size: .; D: .; J: TRBJ2-1; V: TRBV2; DNA: TGTGCCAGCAGTGATTGGAGGGGGGGCTTCAACAATGAGCAGTTCTTC; CDR3: CASSDWRGGFNNEQFF
size: .; D: .; J: TRBJ1-3; V: TRBV11-2; DNA: TGTGCCAGCAGCTTGGGGTTCGGAAACACCATATATTTT; CDR3: CASSLGFGNTIYF
size: .; D: .; J: TRBJ2-7; V: TRBV18; DNA: TGTGCCAGCTCACCTGACTATGAGTTGTACTTC; CDR3: CASSPDYELYF
size: few; D: .; J: TRBJ2-1; V: TRBV2; DNA: TGTGCCAGCAGTGAAGATCGCAGGGGTACCTACAATGAGCAGTTCTTC; CDR3: CASSEDRRGTYNEQFF
size: .; D: .; J: TRBJ1-3; V: TRBV4-1; DNA: TGCGCCAGCAGCCAGAGGGACTGGAGCTCTGGAAACACCATATATTTT; CDR3: CASSQRDWSSGNTIYF
size: .; D: .; J: TRBJ1-5; V: TRBV9; DNA: TGTGCCAGCAGCTCAAGAGGGGGTGGGAGCAATCAGCCCCAGCATTTT; CDR3: CASSSRGGGSNQPQHF
size: .; D: TRBD1; J: TRBJ1-5; V: TRBV24-1; DNA: TGTGCCACCAGTGGACAGGGGAGCAATCAGCCCCAGCATTTT; CDR3: CATSGQGSNQPQHF
size: .; D: .; J: TRBJ1-5; V: TRBV3-1/TRBV3-2; DNA: TGTGCCAGCAGCCAAATGAGGGGTAATCAGCCCCAGCATTTT; CDR3: CASSQMRGNQPQHF
size: .; D: TRBD1; J: TRBJ1-2; V: TRBV30; DNA: TGTGCCTGGAGTGTATCTAACAGGGGGAACTATGGCTACACCTTC; CDR3: CAWSVSNRGNYGYTF
size: .; D: TRBD1; J: TRBJ1-6; V: TRBV29-1; DNA: TGCAGCGTTGTCGGCAGGGGGCTGGGCTCCTATAATTCACCCCTCCACTTT; CDR3: CSVVGRGLGSYNSPLHF
size: .; D: .; J: TRBJ1-2; V: TRBV30; DNA: TGTGCCTGGCGGGGGCGAGGGGTGAGTGGCTACACCTTC; CDR3: CAWRGRGVSGYTF
size: .; D: .; J: TRBJ1-2; V: TRBV19; DNA: TGTGCCAGTAGTTCCAATGCCGGGGGAAGAGGACGCTACACCTTC; CDR3: CASSSNAGGRGRYTF
size: .; D: TRBD2; J: TRBJ2-1; V: TRBV19; DNA: TGTGCCAGTCGGCTAGCGGGGGGAAATGAGCAGTTCTTC; CDR3: CASRLAGGNEQFF
size: .; D: TRBD1; J: TRBJ1-2; V: TRBV14; DNA: TGTGCCAGCAGCCAAGTGTGGACAGGGGTACAGGACTACACCTTC; CDR3: CASSQVWTGVQDYTF
size: .; D: .; J: TRBJ1-2; V: TRBV19; DNA: TGTGCCAGTAATCACCGAACTTATGGCTACACCTTC; CDR3: CASNHRTYGYTF
size: .; D: .; J: TRBJ1-1; V: TRBV4-3; DNA: TGCGCCAGCAGCCAAGATGGCCGAGGGGGTCTGAACACTGAAGCTTTCTTT; CDR3: CASSQDGRGGLNTEAFF
size: once; D: TRBD1; J: TRBJ1-4; V: TRBV4-2; DNA: TGTGCCAGCATGCCTGGGGGACAGGGTAATGAAAAACTGTTTTTT; CDR3: CASMPGGQGNEKLFF
size: few; D: .; J: TRBJ1-1; V: TRBV12-3/TRBV12-4; DNA: TGTGCCAGCAGTGCTCTTGACAGTCCCGCTTTCTTT; CDR3: CASSALDSPAFF
size: once; D: .; J: TRBJ2-3; V: TRBV11-2; DNA: TGTGCCAGCAGCTCGGTGGGTACGCAGTATTTT; CDR3: CASSSVGTQYF
size: .; D: .; J: TRBJ1-2; V: TRBV12-3/TRBV12-4; DNA: TGTGCCAGCAGCCCGGGGTACTATGGCTACACCTTC; CDR3: CASSPGYYGYTF
size: .; D: TRBD2; J: TRBJ2-7; V: TRBV7-3; DNA: TGTGCCAGCAGCGCCAGCGGGGGGGCCTCGGGGAGAGGCGAGCAGTACTTC; CDR3: CASSASGGASGRGEQYF
size: .; D: TRBD1; J: TRBJ1-1; V: TRBV4-1; DNA: TGCGCCAGCAGCCAAGTGGTCAGGGGGACGCGGGGCACTGAAGCTTTCTTT; CDR3: CASSQVVRGTRGTEAFF
size: .; D: .; J: TRBJ2-3; V: TRBV9; DNA: TGTGCCAGCAGCCCTAGTTCTGGCACAGATACGCAGTATTTT; CDR3: CASSPSSGTDTQYF
size: .; D: .; J: TRBJ2-7; V: TRBV28; DNA: TGTGCCAGCAGACCTCTCGGGACAACCTACGAGCAGTACTTC; CDR3: CASRPLGTTYEQYF
size: .; D: TRBD1; J: TRBJ1-3; V: TRBV6-5; DNA: TGTGCCAGCAGACGTACAGGGGCTGCTGGAAACACCATATATTTT; CDR3: CASRRTGAAGNTIYF
size: .; D: .; J: TRBJ2-3; V: TRBV2; DNA: TGTGCCAGCTCCCAAAACACAGATACGCAGTATTTT; CDR3: CASSQNTDTQYF
size: .; D: .; J: TRBJ1-2; V: TRBV19; DNA: TGTGCCAGTAGTATTGGTGGCAGTGGGGGAGGCTACACCTTC; CDR3: CASSIGGSGGGYTF
size: .; D: TRBD1; J: TRBJ1-2; V: TRBV2; DNA: TGTGCCAGCAGGGAAACAGGGGTTTGGGCCTATGGCTACACCTTC; CDR3: CASRETGVWAYGYTF